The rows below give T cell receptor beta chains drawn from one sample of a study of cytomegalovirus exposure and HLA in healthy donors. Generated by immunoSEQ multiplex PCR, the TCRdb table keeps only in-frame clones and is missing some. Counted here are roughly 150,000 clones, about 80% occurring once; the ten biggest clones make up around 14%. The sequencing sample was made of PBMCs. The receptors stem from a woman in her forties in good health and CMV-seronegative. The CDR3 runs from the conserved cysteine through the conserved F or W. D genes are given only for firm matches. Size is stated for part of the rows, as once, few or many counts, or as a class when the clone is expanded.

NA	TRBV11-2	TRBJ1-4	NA	CASSLGGRESEKLFF	TGTGCCAGCAGCTTAGGGGGGCGCGAGAGTGAAAAACTGTTTTTT
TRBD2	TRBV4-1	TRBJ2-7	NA	CASSQETGGPGEQYF	TGCGCCAGCAGCCAAGAAACGGGAGGGCCGGGCGAGCAGTACTTC
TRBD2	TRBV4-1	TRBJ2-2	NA	CASSQEGGDTGELFF	TGCGCCAGCAGCCAAGAGGGAGGGGACACCGGGGAGCTGTTTTTT
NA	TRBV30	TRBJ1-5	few	CAWSSSRNQPQHF	TGTGCCTGGAGTAGTAGCCGTAATCAGCCCCAGCATTTT
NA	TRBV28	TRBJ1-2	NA	CASSLMRSGYTF	TGTGCCAGCAGTTTAATGAGGAGCGGCTACACCTTC
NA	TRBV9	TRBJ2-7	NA	CASSREPALYEQYF	TGTGCCAGCAGCAGGGAGCCCGCTCTCTACGAGCAGTACTTC
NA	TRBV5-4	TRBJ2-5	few	CASSALGETQYF	TGTGCCAGCAGCGCCCTCGGGGAGACCCAGTACTTC
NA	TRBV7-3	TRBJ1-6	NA	CASSSGGFSPLHF	TGTGCCAGCAGCTCGGGGGGGTTTTCACCCCTCCACTTT
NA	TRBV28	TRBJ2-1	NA	CASSSELDSLAYNEQFF	TGTGCCAGCAGTTCAGAATTAGACAGTTTGGCATACAATGAGCAGTTCTTC
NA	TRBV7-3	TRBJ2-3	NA	CASSLYGVRGTDTQYF	TGTGCCAGCAGCTTATACGGGGTCCGGGGCACAGATACGCAGTATTTT
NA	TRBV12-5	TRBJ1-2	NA	CASGLPLRGETGYTF	TGTGCTAGTGGTTTGCCCCTGCGTGGGGAGACTGGCTACACCTTC
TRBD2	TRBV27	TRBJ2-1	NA	CASRFGGGTYNEQFF	TGTGCCAGCAGGTTCGGGGGGGGAACCTACAATGAGCAGTTCTTC
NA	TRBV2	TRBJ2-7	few	CASSGGGQPTYEQYF	TGTGCCAGCAGCGGCGGCGGACAGCCGACCTACGAGCAGTACTTC
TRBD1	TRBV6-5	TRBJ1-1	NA	CASSLGQGFTPEAFF	TGTGCCAGCAGCCTCGGACAGGGTTTCACCCCTGAAGCTTTCTTT
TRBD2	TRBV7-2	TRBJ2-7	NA	CASSLEPGGAYEQYF	TGTGCCAGCAGCTTGGAACCGGGAGGGGCCTACGAGCAGTACTTC
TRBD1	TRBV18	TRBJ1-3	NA	CASSLTGDSGNTIYF	TGTGCCAGCTCACTCACAGGGGACTCTGGAAACACCATATATTTT
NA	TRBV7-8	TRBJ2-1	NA	CASSRGSGSYNEQFF	TGTGCCAGCAGCCGAGGTAGCGGCTCCTACAATGAGCAGTTCTTC
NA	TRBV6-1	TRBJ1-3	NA	CASSEAALSRSGGNTIYF	TGTGCCAGCAGTGAAGCGGCTTTGTCAAGGAGTGGTGGAAACACCATATATTTT
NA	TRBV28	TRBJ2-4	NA	CASSLLAAGIQYF	TGTGCCAGCAGTTTATTGGCGGCTGGCATTCAGTACTTC
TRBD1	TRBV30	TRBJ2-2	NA	CAGRDRGNTGELFF	TGTGCCGGCCGGGACAGGGGTAACACCGGGGAGCTGTTTTTT
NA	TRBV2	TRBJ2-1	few	CASNVRGGEQFF	TGTGCCAGCAACGTCCGGGGAGGTGAGCAGTTCTTC
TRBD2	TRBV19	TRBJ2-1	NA	CASSIVAGGRDEQFF	TGTGCCAGTAGTATAGTTGCCGGGGGGAGGGATGAGCAGTTCTTC
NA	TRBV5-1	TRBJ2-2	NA	CASSPGVLTGELFF	TGCGCCAGCAGCCCGGGGGTGCTCACCGGGGAGCTGTTTTTT
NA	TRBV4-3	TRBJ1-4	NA	CASSQDYRSNEKLFF	TGCGCCAGCAGCCAAGATTATCGGTCCAATGAAAAACTGTTTTTT
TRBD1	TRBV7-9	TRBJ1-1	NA	CASSPLTGGWTEAFF	TGTGCCAGCAGTCCCCTGACAGGGGGTTGGACTGAAGCTTTCTTT
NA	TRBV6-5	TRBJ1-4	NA	CASSYYPTSREEKLFF	TGTGCCAGCAGTTACTACCCGACCAGTCGGGAGGAAAAACTGTTTTTT
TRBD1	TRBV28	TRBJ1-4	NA	CASSVSGTEATNEKLFF	TGTGCCAGCAGCGTCAGTGGGACAGAAGCAACTAATGAAAAACTGTTTTTT
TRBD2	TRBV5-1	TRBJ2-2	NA	CASSSPSGGPNTGELFF	TGCGCCAGCAGCTCCCCTAGCGGGGGCCCGAACACCGGGGAGCTGTTTTTT
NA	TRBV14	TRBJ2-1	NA	CASSELGGSYNEQFF	TGTGCCAGCAGCGAACTAGGGGGATCCTACAATGAGCAGTTCTTC
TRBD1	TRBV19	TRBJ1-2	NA	CASSIESRGRGYTF	TGTGCCAGTAGTATAGAGAGCAGGGGGCGCGGCTACACCTTC
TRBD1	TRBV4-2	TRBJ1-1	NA	CASSARQGLTEAFF	TGTGCCAGCAGCGCACGACAGGGGTTGACTGAAGCTTTCTTT
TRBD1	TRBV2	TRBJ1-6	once	CASGGPGGVINSPLHF	TGTGCCAGCGGGGGGCCAGGGGGCGTCATAAATTCACCCCTCCACTTT
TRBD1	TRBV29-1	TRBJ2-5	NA	CSVLTGGQEAQYF	TGCAGCGTTTTGACAGGGGGACAAGAGGCCCAGTACTTC
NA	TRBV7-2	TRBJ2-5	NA	CASSSGVETQYF	TGTGCCAGCAGCTCAGGGGTGGAGACCCAGTACTTC
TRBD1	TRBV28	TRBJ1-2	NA	CASRTGTEYGYTF	TGTGCCAGCCGTACAGGGACAGAATATGGCTACACCTTC
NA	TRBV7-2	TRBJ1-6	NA	CASSLLGTGSSYNSPLHF	TGTGCCAGCAGCCTTCTGGGTACAGGGAGTTCCTATAATTCACCCCTCCACTTT
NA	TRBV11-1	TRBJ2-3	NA	CASSLTDSPTDTQYF	TGTGCCAGCAGCTTAACGGACAGCCCCACAGATACGCAGTATTTT
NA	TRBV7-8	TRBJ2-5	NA	CASSLDRRGGGETQYF	TGTGCCAGCAGCTTAGATCGGAGAGGGGGTGGAGAGACCCAGTACTTC
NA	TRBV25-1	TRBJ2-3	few	CASSEAGRDTQYF	TGTGCCAGCAGTGAGGCAGGGCGAGATACGCAGTATTTT
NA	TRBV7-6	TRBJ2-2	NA	CASSIFSGVNTGELFF	TGTGCCAGCAGCATATTCTCCGGGGTAAACACCGGGGAGCTGTTTTTT
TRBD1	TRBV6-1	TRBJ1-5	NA	CASSEQGVGQPQHF	TGTGCCAGCAGTGAACAGGGGGTCGGTCAGCCCCAGCATTTT
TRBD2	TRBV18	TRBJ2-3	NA	CASSPQASGGSADTQYF	TGTGCCAGCTCACCACAGGCTAGCGGGGGATCCGCAGATACGCAGTATTTT
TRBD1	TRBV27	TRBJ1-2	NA	CASSETGGSGYTF	TGTGCCAGCAGTGAGACAGGGGGCTCGGGCTACACCTTC
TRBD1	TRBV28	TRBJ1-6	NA	CASTDRRDRQGRFHF	TGTGCCAGCACCGACCGGAGGGATAGACAGGGCCGTTTCCACTTT
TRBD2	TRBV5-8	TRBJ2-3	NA	CASSLARLAPQDTQYF	TGTGCCAGCAGCTTGGCTAGACTAGCTCCGCAAGATACGCAGTATTTT
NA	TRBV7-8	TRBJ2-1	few	CASSSTHGAHSDEQFF	TGTGCCAGCAGCTCAACGCACGGTGCCCATTCGGATGAGCAGTTCTTC
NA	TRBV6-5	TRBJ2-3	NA	CASRLGDTQYF	TGCGCCAGCAGACTAGGGGATACGCAGTATTTT
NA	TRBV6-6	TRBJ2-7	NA	CASSYSRDTSYEQYF	TGTGCCAGCAGTTACTCCCGGGACACCTCCTACGAGCAGTACTTC
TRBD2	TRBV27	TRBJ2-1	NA	CASSPIRAGGLNNEQFF	TGTGCCAGCAGTCCTATCCGAGCGGGGGGGCTCAACAATGAGCAGTTCTTC
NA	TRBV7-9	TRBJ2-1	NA	CASSLSVAGIDEQFF	TGTGCCAGCAGCTTATCGGTGGCAGGTATCGATGAGCAGTTCTTC
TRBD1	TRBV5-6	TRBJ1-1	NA	CASKPQGAVTEAFF	TGTGCCAGCAAACCACAGGGGGCAGTCACTGAAGCTTTCTTT
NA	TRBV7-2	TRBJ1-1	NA	CASSLTGNTEAFF	TGTGCCAGCAGCTTGACAGGGAACACTGAAGCTTTCTTT
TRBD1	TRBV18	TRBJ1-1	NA	CASSPGTENTEAFF	TGTGCCAGCTCACCAGGGACAGAAAACACTGAAGCTTTCTTT
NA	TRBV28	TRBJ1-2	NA	CASRLETDFGGYTF	TGTGCCAGCAGGTTAGAGACAGATTTTGGTGGCTACACCTTC
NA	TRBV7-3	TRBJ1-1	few	CASSSSPGRGNAFF	TGTGCCAGCAGCTCGTCCCCGGGGCGCGGGAATGCTTTCTTT
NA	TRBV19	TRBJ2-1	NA	CASSIVSASLNEQFF	TGTGCCAGTAGTATCGTTTCGGCTAGTCTCAATGAGCAGTTCTTC
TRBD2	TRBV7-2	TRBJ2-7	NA	CASSKFYGEGEQYF	TGTGCCAGCAGCAAATTTTATGGGGAGGGCGAGCAGTACTTC